This T cell receptor beta chain was retrieved from a study of response to subunit inactivated influenza vaccine. TCRdb processed the RT-PCR reads anew with MiXCR; each CDR3 protein has one entry. Here the sample spans some 800,000 distinct CDR3 sequences, 21% being singletons. The CDR3 runs to 14 residues. Germline assignment: CDR1 MNHEY and CDR2 SVGEGT. J gave up 5 bases and V 11 bases, and 7 bases lay outside the gene matches. The specimen comprised PBMCs from blood, sampled 5 days after vaccination. The chain links TRBV6-2 or TRBV6-3 to TRBJ1-6; 9 nucleotides match TRBD1. This receptor was taken from a man in his fifties or sixties who received an inactivated influenza vaccine. The CDR3 DNA follows: TGTGCCTGTGGACAGGGGATGAATAATTCACCCCTCCACTTT. This codes for CACGQGMNNSPLHF.